This T cell receptor (beta chain) derives from a study of CD8 T cells in ankylosing spondylitis. The V and J ends lost 4 bases and 4 bases, in that order; junction bases with no gene match: 6. Germline loops: CDR1 DFQATT, CDR2 SNEGSKA (reference sequence). The CDR3 is made up of 15 amino acids. Study-wide results and limits: According to the report, clones linked to the disease were significantly enriched in matched synovial fluid samples taken from ankylosing spondylitis patients. Characteristic, it appeared, of ankylosing spondylitis blood was a TCR beta motif of several highly homologous variants.

In regard to this clonotype: The target antigen is unknown.

The authors made TCR beta libraries by quantitative 5'-RACE with molecular barcodes. Using its own MiXCR run on the 5' RACE reads, TCRdb lists one record per CDR3 protein. The repertoire holds around 300,000 distinct CDR3 sequences, with roughly 20% as singletons. V is TRBV20-1 and J is TRBJ2-3; 12 bases map to TRBD2. The sequence was collected from a female donor with ankylosing spondylitis or in good health (not recorded which). The source material was blood, either unsorted or a sorted T cell fraction (not recorded which). The CDR3 DNA reads TGCAGTGCTATTTATGGACTAGCGGGATCAGATACGCAGTATTTT. It is translated as CSAIYGLAGSDTQYF.